The rows below give T cell receptor beta chains drawn from one sample of a study of T cells in Graves' hyperthyroidism and ophthalmopathy. TCRdb used MiXCR to reprocess the multiplex PCR reads, holding one entry per CDR3 protein. This table holds roughly 630,000 distinct CDR3 sequences, around 16% found once. Sequenced material: blood. The receptors were sampled from a woman in her thirties with Graves' hyperthyroidism. Both conserved end residues are part of each CDR3.

TRBJ2-1 TRBV11-3 CASSWTGAYNEQFF
TRBJ2-1 TRBV9 CASSVRTGFDEQFF
TRBJ2-1 TRBV20-1 CSARDLRQGAKNSYNEQFF
TRBJ2-1 TRBV12-3/TRBV12-4 CASSLGPSGRNEQFF
TRBJ2-1 TRBV6-1 CASSNYTEGLAGGRLNEQFF
TRBJ2-1 TRBV6-2/TRBV6-3 CASSYDSGRRNEQFF
TRBJ2-4 TRBV5-8 CASSQGGGGIAKNIQYF
TRBJ2-5 TRBV28 CASSISGRGQETQYF
TRBJ2-7 TRBV4-1 CASSQGPIAGGPSSYEQYF
TRBJ1-2 TRBV6-1 CASRQGQNNYGYTF
TRBJ2-4 TRBV11-2 CASSNPRTAKNIQYF
TRBJ2-5 TRBV10-2 CASKEGNWGQETQYF
TRBJ1-1 TRBV28 CASSRSYGGEAFF
TRBJ2-6 TRBV6-1 CASSEAGWGSGANVLTF
TRBJ2-5 TRBV30 CAWSRDFTETQYF
TRBJ1-5 TRBV27 CASSAIDQPQHF
TRBJ2-2 TRBV2 CASKPFRDHTGELFF
TRBJ1-5 TRBV6-1 CASRPQGFGNQPQHF
TRBJ2-7 TRBV4-1 CASSQDLGYEQYF
TRBJ2-3 TRBV6-1 CGSQWGFSADTQYF
TRBJ2-7 TRBV24-1 CATSDHSEQYF
TRBJ2-1 TRBV27 CATGLPLGNEQFF
TRBJ1-4 TRBV7-9 CASSDGTADNEKLFF